Given below is one T cell receptor beta chain in context. Its antigen remains unknown. Controls had myeloablative marrow grafts with methotrexate and calcineurin inhibitor, sampled at 1 year. The data are from a study of T cells after posttransplantation cyclophosphamide. Study conclusions and caveats: Later post-transplant blood repertoires were often dominated by donor CD8+ memory clones.

Germline lookup yields CDR1 SGHRS and CDR2 YFSETQ. This CDR3 is built from 17 residues. The germline V and J ends were trimmed by 4 bases and 2 bases, with 18 bases remaining between them. Only in-frame clones appear in the TCRdb table, and some are missing; sequencing was by immunoSEQ multiplex PCR. The sample has roughly 3,500 clones, about four fifths seen once; the top ten hold less than 60%. The receptor comes from a female patient aged 50-60 years who received an allogeneic stem cell transplant from an unrelated donor, was CMV-positive, and had acute and chronic GVHD. A share of the T cells may be of graft donor origin. The sequencing used PBMCs, collected after allogeneic stem cell transplant with calcineurin inhibitor and methotrexate. This sequence joins TRBV5-1 and TRBJ2-2, with a weak D call TRBD1 (6 bases). The CDR3 here is CASSMGHRDPNTGELFF. Written as DNA, the CDR3 is TGCGCCAGCAGCATGGGACACAGGGACCCAAACACCGGGGAGCTGTTTTTT.